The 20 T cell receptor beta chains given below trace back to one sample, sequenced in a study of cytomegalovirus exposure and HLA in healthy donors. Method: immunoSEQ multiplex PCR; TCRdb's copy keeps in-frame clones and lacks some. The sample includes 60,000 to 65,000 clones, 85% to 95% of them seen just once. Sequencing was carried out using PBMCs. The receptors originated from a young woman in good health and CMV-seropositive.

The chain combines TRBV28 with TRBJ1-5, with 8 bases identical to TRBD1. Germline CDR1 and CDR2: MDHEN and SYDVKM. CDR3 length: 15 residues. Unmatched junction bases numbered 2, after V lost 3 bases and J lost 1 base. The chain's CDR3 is CASSLTGVSNQPQHF. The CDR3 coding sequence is TGTGCCAGCAGTTTGACAGGGGTAAGCAATCAGCCCCAGCATTTT.

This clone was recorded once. CDR3 nucleotides: TGTGCCAGCAGCTTAGCTAGCGGGAGCTTCGAGAATGGCGAGCAGTACTTC. This codes for CASSLASGSFENGEQYF. The genes are TRBV7-3 and TRBJ2-7; TRBD2 aligns across 10 bases. The CDR3 sequence is 17 residues long. V dropped 2 bases and J dropped 6; count of bases not matched to a gene: 13. The germline V gene has CDR1 SGHTA and CDR2 FQGTGA.

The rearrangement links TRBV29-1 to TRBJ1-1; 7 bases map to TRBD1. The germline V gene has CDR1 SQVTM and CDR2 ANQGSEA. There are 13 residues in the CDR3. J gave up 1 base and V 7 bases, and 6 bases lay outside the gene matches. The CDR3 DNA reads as TGCAGCGGTGCGGAGGGGGCGAACACTGAAGCTTTCTTT. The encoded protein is CSGAEGANTEAFF.

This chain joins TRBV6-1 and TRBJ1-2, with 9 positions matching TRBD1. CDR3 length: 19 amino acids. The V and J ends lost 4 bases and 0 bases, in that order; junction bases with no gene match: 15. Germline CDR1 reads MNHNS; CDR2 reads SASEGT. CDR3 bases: TGTGCCAGCAGTGCAACTACCGGGACAGGGCCTGGGTCTAACTATGGCTACACCTTC. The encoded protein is CASSATTGTGPGSNYGYTF.

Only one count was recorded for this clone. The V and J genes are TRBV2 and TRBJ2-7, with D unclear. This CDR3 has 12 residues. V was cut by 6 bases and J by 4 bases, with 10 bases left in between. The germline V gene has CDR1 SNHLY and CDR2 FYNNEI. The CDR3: CASSGDIYEQYF. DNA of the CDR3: TGTGCCAGCAGCGGTGACATTTACGAGCAGTACTTC.

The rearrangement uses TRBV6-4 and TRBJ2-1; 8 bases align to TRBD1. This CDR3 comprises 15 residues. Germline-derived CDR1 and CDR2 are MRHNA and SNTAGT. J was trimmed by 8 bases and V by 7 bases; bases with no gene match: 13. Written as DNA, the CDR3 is TGTGCCAGCACCCTAACAGGGGGAGATATGGATGAGCAGTTCTTC. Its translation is CASTLTGGDMDEQFF.

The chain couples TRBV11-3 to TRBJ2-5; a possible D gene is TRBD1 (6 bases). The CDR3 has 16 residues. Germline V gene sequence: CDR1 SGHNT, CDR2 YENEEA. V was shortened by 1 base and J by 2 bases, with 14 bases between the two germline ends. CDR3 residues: CASSLGNREKQETQYF. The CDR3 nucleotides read TGTGCCAGCAGCTTAGGGAACAGGGAGAAGCAAGAGACCCAGTACTTC. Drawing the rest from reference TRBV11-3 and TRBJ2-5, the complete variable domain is EAGVVQSPRYKIIEKKQPVAFWCNPISGHNTLYWYLQNLGQGPELLIRYENEEAVDDSQLPKDRFSAERLKGVDSTLKIQPAELGDSAVYLCASSLGNREKQETQYFGPGTRLLVL.

The chain's CDR3 is CASSTTGAAGELFF. The CDR3 DNA is TGTGCCAGTAGTACGACAGGGGCGGCCGGGGAGCTGTTTTTT. This chain connects TRBV19 to TRBJ2-2; 8 bases agree with TRBD1. Germline assignment: CDR1 LNHDA and CDR2 SQIVND (reference sequence). The CDR3 covers 14 residues. The V gene end was trimmed by 4 bases and the J gene end by 6 bases; junction bases not matched to a gene: 4.

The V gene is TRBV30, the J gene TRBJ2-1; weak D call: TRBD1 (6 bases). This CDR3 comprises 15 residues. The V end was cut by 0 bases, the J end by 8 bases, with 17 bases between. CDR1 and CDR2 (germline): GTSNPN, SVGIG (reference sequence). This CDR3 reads CAWSVLGRGWYEQFF. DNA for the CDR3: TGTGCCTGGAGTGTATTGGGCAGGGGATGGTATGAGCAGTTCTTC.

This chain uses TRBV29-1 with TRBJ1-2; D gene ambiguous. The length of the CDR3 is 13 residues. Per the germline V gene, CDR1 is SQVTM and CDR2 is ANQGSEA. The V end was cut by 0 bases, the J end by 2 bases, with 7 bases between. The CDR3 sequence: CSVEEVYNYGYTF. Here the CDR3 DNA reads TGCAGCGTTGAAGAAGTCTACAACTATGGCTACACCTTC.

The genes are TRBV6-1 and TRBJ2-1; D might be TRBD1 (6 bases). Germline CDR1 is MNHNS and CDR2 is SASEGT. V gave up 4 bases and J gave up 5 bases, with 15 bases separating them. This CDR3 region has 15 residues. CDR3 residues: CASSVGRGSHNEQFF. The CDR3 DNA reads TGTGCCAGCAGTGTCGGTAGGGGGTCCCACAATGAGCAGTTCTTC.

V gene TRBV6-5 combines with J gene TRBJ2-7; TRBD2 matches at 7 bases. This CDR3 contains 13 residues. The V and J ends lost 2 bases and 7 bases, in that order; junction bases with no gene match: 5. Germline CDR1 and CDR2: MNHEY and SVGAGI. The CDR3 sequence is CASSYIMGGEQYF. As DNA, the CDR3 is TGTGCCAGCAGTTACATAATGGGGGGGGAGCAGTACTTC.

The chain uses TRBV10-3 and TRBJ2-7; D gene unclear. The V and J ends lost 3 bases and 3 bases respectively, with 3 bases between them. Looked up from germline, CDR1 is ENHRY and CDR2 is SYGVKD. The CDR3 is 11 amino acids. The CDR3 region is CAISDSYEQYF. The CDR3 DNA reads TGTGCCATCAGTGACAGCTACGAGCAGTACTTC.

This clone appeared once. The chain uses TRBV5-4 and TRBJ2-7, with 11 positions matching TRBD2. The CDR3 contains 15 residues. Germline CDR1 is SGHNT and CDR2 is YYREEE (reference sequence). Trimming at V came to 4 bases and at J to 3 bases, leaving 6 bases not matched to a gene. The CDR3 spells CASSVGLAAVYEQYF. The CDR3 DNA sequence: TGTGCCAGCAGCGTGGGACTAGCGGCCGTCTACGAGCAGTACTTC.

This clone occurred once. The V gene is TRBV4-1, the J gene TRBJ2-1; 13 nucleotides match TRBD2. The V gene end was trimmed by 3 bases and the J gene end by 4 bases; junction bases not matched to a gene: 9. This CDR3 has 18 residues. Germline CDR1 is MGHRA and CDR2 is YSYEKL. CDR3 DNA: TGCGCCAGCAGCCATGGGACTAGCGGGGCTCTTCGGTACAATGAGCAGTTCTTC. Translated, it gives CASSHGTSGALRYNEQFF.

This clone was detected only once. CDR3 residues: CAISEGTSGSNEQFF. In nucleotides, the CDR3 is TGTGCCATCAGTGAGGGGACTAGCGGGAGTAATGAGCAGTTCTTC. This chain joins TRBV10-3 and TRBJ2-1; 14 positions match TRBD2. CDR1 ENHRY and CDR2 SYGVKD come from the germline V gene. The CDR3 sequence is 15 residues long. Losses at the gene ends were 2 bases for V and 7 bases for J; bases not matched to a gene: 1.

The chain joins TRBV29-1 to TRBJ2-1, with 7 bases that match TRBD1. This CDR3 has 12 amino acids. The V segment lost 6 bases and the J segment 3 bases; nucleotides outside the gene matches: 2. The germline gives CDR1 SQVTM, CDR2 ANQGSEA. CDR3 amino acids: CSVGTDYNEQFF. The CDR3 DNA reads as TGCAGCGTCGGGACAGACTACAATGAGCAGTTCTTC.

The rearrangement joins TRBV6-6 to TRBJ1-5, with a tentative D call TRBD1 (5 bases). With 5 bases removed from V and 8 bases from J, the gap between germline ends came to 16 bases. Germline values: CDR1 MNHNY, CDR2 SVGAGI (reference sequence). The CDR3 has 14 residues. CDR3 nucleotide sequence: TGTGCCAGCAGTAAACCGGGGGAGGGGAAGCCCCAGCATTTT. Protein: CASSKPGEGKPQHF.

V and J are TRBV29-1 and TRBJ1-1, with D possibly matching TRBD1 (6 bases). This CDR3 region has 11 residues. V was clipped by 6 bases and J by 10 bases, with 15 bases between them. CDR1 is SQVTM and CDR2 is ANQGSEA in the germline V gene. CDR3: CSVPTGPTAFF. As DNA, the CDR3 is TGCAGCGTCCCTACAGGGCCAACAGCTTTCTTT.

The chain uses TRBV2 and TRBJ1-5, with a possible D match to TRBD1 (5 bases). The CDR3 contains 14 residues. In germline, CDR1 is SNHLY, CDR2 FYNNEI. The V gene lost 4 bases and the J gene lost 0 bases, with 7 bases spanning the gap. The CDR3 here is CASSGQNSNQPQHF. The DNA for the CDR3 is TGTGCCAGCAGTGGACAGAATAGCAATCAGCCCCAGCATTTT.